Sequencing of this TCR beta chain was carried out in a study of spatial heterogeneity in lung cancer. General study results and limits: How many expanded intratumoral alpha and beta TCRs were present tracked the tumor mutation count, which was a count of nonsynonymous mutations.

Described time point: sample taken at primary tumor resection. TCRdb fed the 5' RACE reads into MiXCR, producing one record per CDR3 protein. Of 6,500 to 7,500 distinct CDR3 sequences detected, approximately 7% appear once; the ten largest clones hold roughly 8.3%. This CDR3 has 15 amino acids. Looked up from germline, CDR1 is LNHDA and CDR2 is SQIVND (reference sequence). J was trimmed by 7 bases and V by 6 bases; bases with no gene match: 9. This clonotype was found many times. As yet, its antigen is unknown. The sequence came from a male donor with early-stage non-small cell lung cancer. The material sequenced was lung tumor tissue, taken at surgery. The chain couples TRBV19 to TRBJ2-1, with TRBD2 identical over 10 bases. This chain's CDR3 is CASSKAGGRTNEQFF. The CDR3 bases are TGTGCCAGTAGCAAAGCGGGAGGGAGGACGAATGAGCAGTTCTTC.